This record looks at one T cell receptor (beta chain) sequence and its context. The antigen is unknown. The data were taken from a study of T cells in localized non-small cell lung cancer. Study-level results: Overall survival was longer when the density of T cells in the blood was higher. Median roughly 57 top-100 tumor clones were shared with paired adjacent lung. Highest T cell clonality was seen in uninvolved adjacent lung, surpassing that measured in tumor.

Profiled with immunoSEQ multiplex PCR; TCRdb holds only in-frame clones, not every one. The data contain approximately 1,200 clones, 21% of them seen just once; the ten biggest clones take up around 16%. Lung tissue at least 2 cm from the tumor margin was confirmed free of atypia. The source is a female donor of 60 years or more with stage I squamous cell lung carcinoma. This specimen was normal lung tissue next to the tumor, taken before any cancer treatment.

CDR3 sequence (DNA): TGTGCCAGCAGCTTAGAGGTAGCGGCGAACACCGGGGAGCTGTTTTTT. It translates to CASSLEVAANTGELFF. V and J are TRBV9 and TRBJ2-2, with D possibly TRBD2 on 6 matching bases. The germline V gene encodes CDR1 SGDLS and CDR2 YYNGEE. The CDR3 length is 16 residues. Deletions cut 4 bases from V and 0 bases from J, with 13 bases between.